The next 2 T cell receptor beta chains were all read from a single sample in a study of T cells in Graves' hyperthyroidism and ophthalmopathy. TCR beta CDR3 region amplification was performed from RNA transcripts. With the HTBI primer set, the TCR CDR3 went through a first round of RT-PCR. TCRdb reanalysed the multiplex PCR reads using MiXCR and keeps one entry per CDR3 protein. The profile shows 270,000 or so distinct CDR3 sequences, less than 30% of them singletons. Sequencing input: blood. The receptor set was obtained from a man aged 40-49 years with Graves' hyperthyroidism that later progressed to Graves' ophthalmopathy.

This clonotype has at least ten counts. V is TRBV19 and J is TRBJ1-5, with D possibly TRBD1 on 5 matching bases. CDR1 and CDR2 from the germline V gene are LNHDA and SQIVND (reference sequence). CDR3 length equals 18 residues. V was shortened by 8 bases and J by 0 bases, with 23 bases between the two germline ends. The CDR3: CASPQQRQTLFSNQPQHF. CDR3 nucleotides: TGTGCCAGTCCCCAACAGAGACAGACTTTGTTTAGCAATCAGCCCCAGCATTTT.

This clonotype was observed at least ten times. The chain joins TRBV28 to TRBJ1-5, with 9 bases identical to TRBD1. V was pared by 6 bases and J by 2 bases, with 14 bases of the junction left unmatched. Germline assignment: CDR1 MDHEN and CDR2 SYDVKM. The CDR3 contains 18 residues. The CDR3 region has the DNA TGTGCCAGCAGACAAACCGGGACAGGGTTTCTTGGCAATCAGCCCCAGCATTTT. This gives the protein CASRQTGTGFLGNQPQHF.